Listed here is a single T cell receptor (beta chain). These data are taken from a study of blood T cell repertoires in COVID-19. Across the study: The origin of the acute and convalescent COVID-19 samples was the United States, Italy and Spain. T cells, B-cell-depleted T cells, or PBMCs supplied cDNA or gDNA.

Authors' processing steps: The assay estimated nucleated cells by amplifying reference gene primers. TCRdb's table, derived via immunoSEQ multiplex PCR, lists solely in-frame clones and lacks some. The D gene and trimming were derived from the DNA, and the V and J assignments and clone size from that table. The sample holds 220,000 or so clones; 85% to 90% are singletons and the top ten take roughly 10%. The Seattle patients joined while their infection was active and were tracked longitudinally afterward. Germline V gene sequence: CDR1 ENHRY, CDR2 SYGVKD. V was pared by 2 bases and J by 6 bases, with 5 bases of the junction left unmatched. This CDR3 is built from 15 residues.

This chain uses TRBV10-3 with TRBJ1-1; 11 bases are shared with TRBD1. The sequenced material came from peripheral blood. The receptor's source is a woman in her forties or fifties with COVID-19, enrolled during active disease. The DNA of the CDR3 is TGTGCCATCAGTGAGAAGGACAGGGGGCGCGCTGAAGCTTTCTTT. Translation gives CAISEKDRGRAEAFF.